Listed below are T cell receptor beta chains from one sample, sequenced in a study of T cells in Graves' hyperthyroidism and ophthalmopathy. TCRdb ran MiXCR on the multiplex PCR reads and lists one entry per CDR3 protein. This repertoire shows 220,000 or so distinct CDR3 sequences, 16% found once; its top ten account for around 30%. The sequenced sample consisted of blood. These receptors were collected from a woman younger than 35 with Graves' ophthalmopathy. Both conserved end residues are part of each CDR3. The order of the fields is D gene, V gene, J gene, clone size, CDR3 protein, CDR3 DNA. The D gene is left open where the match is weak. The size field is filled for only some rows; it gives once, few, many or a size class.

>NA|TRBV19|TRBJ1-6|many
CASRHGTHNSPLHF
TGTGCCAGTCGCCACGGGACCCATAATTCACCCCTCCACTTT
>TRBD1|TRBV7-2|TRBJ2-7|many
CASSSIPGQGSEQYF
TGTGCCAGCAGCTCAATTCCGGGACAGGGTTCCGAGCAGTACTTC
>NA|TRBV5-1|TRBJ1-1|many
CASSPHDNLNTEAFF
TGCGCCAGCAGCCCCCACGATAATCTTAACACTGAAGCTTTCTTT
>NA|TRBV30|TRBJ1-2|many
CAWSPGSPYGYTF
TGTGCCTGGAGTCCCGGGTCACCCTATGGCTACACCTTC
>TRBD1|TRBV11-3|TRBJ1-1|many
CASSRRTGWKTEAFF
TGTGCCAGCAGCCGTCGGACAGGCTGGAAGACTGAAGCTTTCTTT
>NA|TRBV6-1|TRBJ2-1|many
CASSEGHYNEQFF
TGTGCCAGCAGTGAGGGCCATTACAATGAGCAGTTCTTC
>TRBD1|TRBV27|TRBJ1-2|many
CASRHGQGEGYTF
TGTGCCAGCAGACATGGACAGGGTGAGGGCTACACCTTC
>NA|TRBV20-1|TRBJ1-2|many
CSARRGFDYGYTF
TGCAGTGCTCGACGGGGTTTCGACTATGGCTACACCTTC
>TRBD2|TRBV27|TRBJ2-1|many
CASSNILMSSGVQFF
TGTGCCAGCAGTAACATTCTAATGAGTAGCGGGGTTCAGTTCTTC
>NA|TRBV7-2|TRBJ2-1|many
CASSQLGEQFF
TGTGCCAGCAGCCAACTGGGTGAGCAGTTCTTC
>NA|TRBV5-8|TRBJ1-1|many
CASSSPFGQNTEAFF
TGTGCCAGCAGCTCGCCATTCGGACAGAACACTGAAGCTTTCTTT
>TRBD2|TRBV28|TRBJ2-7|many
CASSPRTSGRAHTSYEQYF
TGTGCCAGCAGTCCCCGGACTAGCGGGAGGGCCCACACTTCCTACGAGCAGTACTTC
>TRBD1|TRBV7-7|TRBJ2-3|few
CASSFGTGTDTQYF
TGTGCTAGCAGCTTTGGGACAGGGACAGATACGCAGTATTTT
>TRBD2|TRBV28|TRBJ2-3|NA
CASSGGLAGGEDTQYF
TGTGCCAGCAGTGGGGGACTAGCGGGAGGTGAAGATACGCAGTATTTT
>TRBD2|TRBV7-2|TRBJ2-3|many
CASSAVVGGPLTDTQYF
TGTGCCAGCAGCGCCGTCGTGGGAGGGCCCCTCACAGATACGCAGTATTTT
>NA|TRBV4-2|TRBJ2-1|many
CASSQDPSSYNEQFF
TGTGCCAGCAGCCAAGACCCCTCCTCCTACAATGAGCAGTTCTTC
>TRBD2|TRBV19|TRBJ2-7|NA
CASTLRWGGSYEQYF
TGTGCCAGTACCCTGCGGTGGGGGGGATCCTACGAGCAGTACTTC
>NA|TRBV9|TRBJ2-5|many
CASSVGRGQETQYF
TGTGCCAGCAGCGTAGGGCGGGGACAAGAGACCCAGTACTTC
>NA|TRBV4-3|TRBJ2-1|many
CASGLSLVAEQFF
TGCGCCAGCGGACTCTCACTAGTCGCTGAGCAGTTCTTC
>NA|TRBV9|TRBJ2-6|NA
CASSSPAGPGANVLTF
TGTGCCAGCAGCAGCCCGGCAGGCCCTGGGGCCAACGTCCTGACTTTC
>NA|TRBV5-4|TRBJ1-1|NA
CASSLGQYNTGAFF
TGTGCCAGCAGCTTAGGACAGTATAACACTGGAGCTTTCTTT
>TRBD1|TRBV18|TRBJ1-1|many
CASSSATGDTEAFF
TGTGCCAGCTCATCCGCGACAGGGGACACTGAAGCTTTCTTT
>TRBD1|TRBV4-1|TRBJ2-1|many
CASSQVSGGEQFF
TGCGCCAGCAGCCAAGTGTCAGGGGGCGAGCAGTTCTTC
>TRBD1|TRBV5-6|TRBJ1-4|NA
CASTDTGTGREKLFF
TGTGCCAGCACCGACACCGGGACAGGGAGGGAAAAACTGTTTTTT
>TRBD2|TRBV19|TRBJ2-1|many
CASSSGTSGNNEQFF
TGTGCCAGTAGTTCCGGGACTAGCGGCAACAATGAGCAGTTCTTC
>TRBD1|TRBV6-5|TRBJ2-1|many
CASSYFTGGAGNEQFF
TGTGCCAGCAGTTACTTCACAGGGGGCGCAGGAAATGAGCAGTTCTTC
>TRBD2|TRBV6-2/TRBV6-3|TRBJ2-2|many
CASRTSGRTGELFF
TGTGCCAGCCGAACTAGCGGGAGAACCGGGGAGCTGTTTTTT
>NA|TRBV28|TRBJ2-6|NA
CASSSSRVDSGANVLTF
TGTGCCAGCAGTTCGAGCAGGGTAGACTCTGGGGCCAACGTCCTGACTTTC
>NA|TRBV20-1|TRBJ1-1|many
CSAIPGRANTEAFF
TGCAGTGCAATCCCAGGCAGGGCGAACACTGAAGCTTTCTTT
>TRBD1|TRBV7-8|TRBJ1-1|NA
CASSLSGTGSTEAFF
TGTGCCAGCAGCCTATCCGGGACAGGGTCCACTGAAGCTTTCTTT
>TRBD1|TRBV3-1|TRBJ2-2|many
CASSRRQGAGSGELFF
TGTGCCAGCAGCCGAAGACAGGGGGCAGGGTCCGGGGAGCTGTTTTTT
>NA|TRBV7-6|TRBJ2-7|many
CASSLASFTGNYEQYF
TGTGCCAGCAGCTTAGCGAGTTTCACAGGGAACTACGAGCAGTACTTC
>NA|TRBV19|TRBJ1-5|few
CASSEGFLNSNQPQHF
TGTGCCAGTAGTGAAGGATTCCTGAATAGCAATCAGCCCCAGCATTTT
>TRBD2|TRBV3-1|TRBJ2-7|many
CASSQAPSGRGAYEQYF
TGTGCCAGCAGCCAAGCCCCTAGCGGGAGGGGAGCCTACGAGCAGTACTTC
>TRBD1|TRBV7-9|TRBJ1-1|many
CASSPELVTGDTEAFF
TGTGCCAGCAGCCCCGAGTTGGTGACAGGGGACACTGAAGCTTTCTTT
>NA|TRBV28|TRBJ1-5|many
CASSLEGLSNQPQHF
TGTGCCAGCAGTTTAGAGGGGTTAAGCAATCAGCCCCAGCATTTT
>NA|TRBV7-9|TRBJ1-1|many
CASSLGGQGFEAFF
TGTGCCAGCAGCTTAGGGGGGCAGGGGTTTGAAGCTTTCTTT
>TRBD2|TRBV28|TRBJ2-2|many
CASSFPRLAGGPGELFF
TGTGCCAGCAGTTTCCCCCGGCTAGCGGGGGGGCCCGGGGAGCTGTTTTTT
>NA|TRBV6-5|TRBJ1-1|many
CASSYSRTNTEAFF
TGTGCCAGCAGTTACTCACGAACGAACACTGAAGCTTTCTTT
>NA|TRBV20-1|TRBJ2-1|many
CSARDLGLGDYNEQFF
TGCAGTGCTAGAGATTTGGGACTGGGGGACTACAATGAGCAGTTCTTC
>TRBD2|TRBV3-1|TRBJ2-3|NA
CASSLEPGTSGTTDTQYF
TGTGCCAGCAGCCTTGAACCCGGGACTAGCGGGACCACAGATACGCAGTATTTT
>TRBD1|TRBV2|TRBJ1-4|many
CASRSQGVKGEKLFF
TGTGCCAGCAGATCACAGGGGGTTAAGGGTGAAAAACTGTTTTTT
>TRBD2|TRBV4-2|TRBJ2-7|NA
CASSQVAGRLAGSYEQYF
TGTGCCAGCAGCCAAGTAGCTGGGAGACTAGCGGGATCCTACGAGCAGTACTTC
>NA|TRBV20-1|TRBJ1-1|many
CSASPATEAFF
TGCAGTGCTAGTCCGGCCACTGAAGCTTTCTTT
>NA|TRBV11-2|TRBJ2-7|many
CASSLAGTAEQYF
TGTGCCAGCAGCTTAGCCGGGACGGCCGAGCAGTACTTC
>NA|TRBV2|TRBJ1-1|many
CASISDLMNTEAFF
TGTGCCAGCATCAGTGACTTAATGAACACTGAAGCTTTCTTT
>TRBD2|TRBV12-3/TRBV12-4|TRBJ2-2|many
CASSFVITSGGPNTGELFF
TGTGCCAGCAGTTTCGTTATTACTAGCGGGGGCCCGAACACCGGGGAGCTGTTTTTT
>TRBD1|TRBV19|TRBJ1-1|many
CASSRGQGIGEAFF
TGTGCCAGTAGTAGGGGACAGGGGATCGGTGAAGCTTTCTTT
>NA|TRBV6-5|TRBJ2-1|many
CASSYRPKYEQFF
TGTGCCAGCAGTTACCGTCCTAAGTATGAGCAGTTCTTC
>NA|TRBV10-3|TRBJ2-7|many
CATHRGTTGYEQYF
TGTGCCACTCATAGAGGCACGACAGGCTACGAGCAGTACTTC